The 18 T cell receptor beta chains listed next were all sequenced from one sample in a study of blood T cell dynamics during melanoma immunotherapy. Measured with immunoSEQ multiplex PCR; TCRdb has only the in-frame clones, and not every one. The sample lists some 10,000 clones; 70% to 90% were seen once. As for time point: week 3, after first cycle of checkpoint inhibitor. The specimen comprised blood, sampled from a patient treated with checkpoint blockade. These receptors were obtained from a human donor with melanoma.

This chain connects TRBV7-9 to TRBJ2-7; D is unresolved. The CDR3 consists of 12 residues. From germline, CDR1 is SEHNR and CDR2 FQNEAQ (reference sequence). The ends were cut back, 2 bases at V and 4 bases at J, with 6 bases in the middle. CDR3 region: CASSLTSYEQYF. The DNA of the CDR3 is TGTGCCAGCAGCTTAACGAGTTACGAGCAGTACTTC.

J is TRBJ2-7 and V is TRBV5-1; D is possibly TRBD2 (6 bases). Germline V gene sequence: CDR1 SGHRS, CDR2 YFSETQ. V lost 4 bases and J lost 6, with 14 bases in between. The CDR3 covers 13 residues. The CDR3 DNA reads as TGCGCCAGCAGCCCAGGGTGGAGGGCCGAGCAGTACTTC. Amino acids: CASSPGWRAEQYF.

The rearrangement joins TRBV19 to TRBJ2-1; D gene ambiguous. Trimming removed 5 bases at V and 12 bases at J, with 14 bases between. CDR3 length: 12 residues. CDR1 and CDR2 from the germline V gene are LNHDA and SQIVND (reference sequence). The CDR3 region has the DNA TGTGCCAGTAGTCCCAGGACCTTTTCGCAGTTCTTC. It codes for CASSPRTFSQFF.

This clone was counted once. Written as DNA, the CDR3 is TGTGCCAGCAGCTGGGGACGGGAGAACACTGAAGCTTTCTTT. This gives the protein CASSWGRENTEAFF. The rearrangement joins TRBV7-2 to TRBJ1-1; D is perhaps TRBD1 (5 bases). The germline V gene has CDR1 SGHTA and CDR2 FQGNSA. Trimming stripped 4 bases from V and 1 base from J, with 10 bases between. The CDR3 sequence is 14 residues long.

This chain uses TRBV9 with TRBJ1-1, with TRBD1 identical over 9 bases. Germline CDR1 is SGDLS and CDR2 is YYNGEE. J was trimmed by 0 bases and V by 0 bases; bases with no gene match: 0. This CDR3 has 15 amino acids. The CDR3 reads CASSVGDRVNTEAFF. CDR3 bases: TGTGCCAGCAGCGTAGGGGACAGGGTGAACACTGAAGCTTTCTTT.

The chain uses TRBV9 and TRBJ2-7; 7 positions agree with TRBD1. From germline, CDR1 is SGDLS and CDR2 YYNGEE. Unmatched junction bases numbered 10, after V lost 3 bases and J lost 7 bases. The CDR3 is 14 amino acids. The CDR3 region is CASSGHRGSGEQYF. The CDR3 coding sequence is TGTGCCAGCAGCGGACACAGGGGCTCAGGGGAGCAGTACTTC.

This clone counts as medium-sized. V is TRBV18 and J is TRBJ2-7, with D perhaps being TRBD1 or TRBD2 (5 bases each). The V end was cut by 3 bases, the J end by 3 bases, with 12 bases between. CDR3 size: 14 residues. Germline V gene data show CDR1 as KGHSH and CDR2 as LQKENI. CDR3 residues: CASSPGTRFYEQYF. CDR3 coding DNA: TGTGCCAGCTCACCGGGGACCCGATTCTACGAGCAGTACTTC.

This chain links TRBV6-1 with TRBJ2-2; 13 bases are a match to TRBD2. V was clipped by 6 bases and J by 6 bases; unmatched bases: 4. Germline values: CDR1 MNHNS, CDR2 SASEGT. The CDR3 contains 15 residues. DNA for the CDR3: TGTGCCAGCAGAAGGACTAGCGGGAGTCCCGGGGAGCTGTTTTTT. It encodes CASRRTSGSPGELFF.

This chain joins TRBV11-3 and TRBJ2-1; D unclear. The CDR3 spans 13 residues. Per germline, CDR1 SGHNT and CDR2 YENEEA. Trimming cost V 1 base and J 8 bases, with 9 bases left between them. CDR3 sequence: CASSLGVSDEQFF. CDR3 sequence (DNA): TGTGCCAGCAGCTTAGGAGTTTCCGATGAGCAGTTCTTC.

The chain uses TRBV28 and TRBJ2-7; TRBD2 agrees at 14 bases. Germline CDR1 MDHEN, CDR2 SYDVKM. With V trimmed by 7 bases and J by 5 bases, 7 bases remained unmatched. This CDR3 is built from 15 residues. Here the CDR3 reads CASTEGLAGAHEQYF. CDR3 coding DNA: TGTGCCAGCACCGAGGGACTAGCGGGAGCCCACGAGCAGTACTTC.

The rearrangement links TRBV6-6 to TRBJ1-1, with a possible D match to TRBD1 (6 bases). This CDR3 is built from 15 residues. Germline V lookup: CDR1 MNHNY, CDR2 SVGAGI (reference sequence). V lost 5 bases to trimming and J lost 0 bases, with 13 bases between them. CDR3 bases: TGTGCCAGCAGTCGACGGACAGCAATGAACACTGAAGCTTTCTTT. It translates to CASSRRTAMNTEAFF.

The V gene is TRBV28, the J gene TRBJ2-7; D is possibly TRBD2 (6 bases). Looked up from germline, CDR1 is MDHEN and CDR2 is SYDVKM. The CDR3 covers 15 residues. Between the trimmed V and J ends, which lost 2 bases and 3 bases, there was a span of 14 bases. CDR3 nucleotides: TGTGCCAGCAGTTTAGGGGGGACGGTCCGCTACGAGCAGTACTTC. Protein product: CASSLGGTVRYEQYF.

The chain employs TRBV27 and TRBJ1-1, with D maybe TRBD1 (5 bases). Germline assignment: CDR1 MNHEY and CDR2 SMNVEV (reference sequence). CDR3 length: 12 residues. Trimming removed 5 bases at V and 4 bases at J, with 8 bases between. The CDR3 sequence is CASSKGSTEAFF. CDR3 nucleotides: TGTGCCAGCAGTAAGGGGTCCACTGAAGCTTTCTTT.

The V call is TRBV4-3, the J call TRBJ1-1, with D maybe TRBD1 (5 bases). The CDR3 covers 15 residues. Trimming removed 0 bases at V and 5 bases at J, with 13 bases between. Germline CDR1 is LGHNA and CDR2 is YSLEER. The CDR3: CASSQDKVGGTEAFF. The DNA of the CDR3 is TGCGCCAGCAGCCAAGATAAGGTGGGGGGGACTGAAGCTTTCTTT.

The J gene is TRBJ2-7, the V gene TRBV10-3, with D possibly being TRBD1 (6 bases). Germline CDR1 ENHRY, CDR2 SYGVKD. Trimming took off 6 bases at V and 2 bases at J, with 11 bases between the two ends. CDR3 length equals 13 residues. CDR3 protein: CAIRVRGTYEQYF. CDR3 sequence (DNA): TGTGCCATCAGAGTCAGGGGAACCTACGAGCAGTACTTC.

This chain joins TRBV19 and TRBJ1-1; weak D call: TRBD1 (5 bases). V was cut by 3 bases and J by 0 bases, with 8 bases left in between. The CDR3 extends over 14 amino acids. The germline gives CDR1 LNHDA, CDR2 SQIVND (reference sequence). The CDR3 region has the DNA TGTGCCAGTAGTATGGGACGGCTGAACACTGAAGCTTTCTTT. Its protein is CASSMGRLNTEAFF.

The sample holds one count of this clone. CDR3 in DNA: TGTGCCAGTAGTACCCGCGAGGATGGCTACACCTTC. Translation gives CASSTREDGYTF. The genes are TRBV19 and TRBJ1-2; no definite D call. V shed 4 bases and J shed 6 bases, with 9 bases lying between them. The germline gives CDR1 LNHDA, CDR2 SQIVND (reference sequence). The CDR3 loop spans 12 amino acids.

The V gene is TRBV7-6, the J gene TRBJ2-7; tentative D call: TRBD1 (5 bases). This CDR3 is built from 15 residues. Deletions cut 5 bases from V and 5 bases from J, with 19 bases between. Germline CDR1 and CDR2: SGHVS and FNYEAQ. In DNA, the CDR3 is TGTGCCAGCAGCCCCCGGTTAGGGGTTGGTGACGAGCAGTACTTC. As protein: CASSPRLGVGDEQYF.